At least ten counts were recorded for the clone carrying this TCR beta chain. What it binds is not known. This CDR3 spans 17 amino acids. The V and J ends lost 3 bases and 3 bases, in that order; junction bases with no gene match: 13. CDR1 is KGHDR and CDR2 is SFDVKD in the germline V gene. The sample comes from a study of identical twins. Overall study results and limits: Clonotypes of the beta chain that were abundant in cord blood carried fewer insertions (memory repertoires showed none). The presence of invariant MAIT and iNKT cells could partly confound analyses of zero-insertion sequences.

TCRdb re-analysed the 5' RACE reads in MiXCR, keeping a single row per CDR3 protein. This table has about 690,000 distinct CDR3 sequences, around 6% appearing once. The sequenced sample consisted of naive T cells sorted from blood. The V call is TRBV24-1, the J call TRBJ2-7; 7 bases are shared with TRBD1. The receptor's source is a man younger than 35 in good health. CDR3 sequence: CATSDPYRDRENYEQYV. CDR3 DNA sequence: TGTGCCACCAGTGATCCTTACCGGGACAGAGAGAACTACGAGCAGTACGTC.